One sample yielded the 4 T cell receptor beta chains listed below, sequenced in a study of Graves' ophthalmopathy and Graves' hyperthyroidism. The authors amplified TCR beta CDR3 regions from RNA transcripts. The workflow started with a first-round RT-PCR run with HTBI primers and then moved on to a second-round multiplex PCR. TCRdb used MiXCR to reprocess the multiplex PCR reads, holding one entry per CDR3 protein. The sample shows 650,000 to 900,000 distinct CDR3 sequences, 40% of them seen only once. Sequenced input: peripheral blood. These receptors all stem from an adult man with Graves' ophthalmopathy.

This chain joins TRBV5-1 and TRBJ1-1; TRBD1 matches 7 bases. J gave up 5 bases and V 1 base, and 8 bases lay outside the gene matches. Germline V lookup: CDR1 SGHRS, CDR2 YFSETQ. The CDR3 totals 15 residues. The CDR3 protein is CASSLIVTGETEAFF. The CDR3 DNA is TGCGCCAGCAGCTTGATAGTAACAGGGGAAACTGAAGCTTTCTTT. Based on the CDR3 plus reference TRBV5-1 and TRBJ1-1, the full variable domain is KAGVTQTPRYLIKTRGQQVTLSCSPISGHRSVSWYQQTPGQGLQFLFEYFSETQRNKGNFPGRFSGRQFSNSRSEMNVSTLELGDSALYLCASSLIVTGETEAFFGQGTRLTVV.

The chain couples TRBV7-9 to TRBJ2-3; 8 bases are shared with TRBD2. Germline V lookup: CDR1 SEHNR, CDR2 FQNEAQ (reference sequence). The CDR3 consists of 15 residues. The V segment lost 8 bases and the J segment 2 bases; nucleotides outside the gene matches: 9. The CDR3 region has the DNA TGTGCCAGCGGGTATGGCGGGGGGATCACAGATACGCAGTATTTT. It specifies CASGYGGGITDTQYF. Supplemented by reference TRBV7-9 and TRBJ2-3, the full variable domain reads DTGVSQNPRHKITKRGQNVTFRCDPISEHNRLYWYRQTLGQGPEFLTYFQNEAQLEKSRLLSDRFSAERPKGSFSTLEIQRTEQGDSAMYLCASGYGGGITDTQYFGPGTRLTVL.

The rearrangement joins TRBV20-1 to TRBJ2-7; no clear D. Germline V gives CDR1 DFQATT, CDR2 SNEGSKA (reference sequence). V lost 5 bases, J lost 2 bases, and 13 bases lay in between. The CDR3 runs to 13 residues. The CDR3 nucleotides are TGCAGTGCTGGCCACCACATTGCCTACGAGCAGTACTTC. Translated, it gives CSAGHHIAYEQYF.

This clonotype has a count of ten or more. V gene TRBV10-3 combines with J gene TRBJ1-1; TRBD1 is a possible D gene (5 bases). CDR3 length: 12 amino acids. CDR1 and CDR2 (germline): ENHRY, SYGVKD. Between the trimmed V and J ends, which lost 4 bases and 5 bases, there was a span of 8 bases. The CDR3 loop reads CAISGDRTEAFF. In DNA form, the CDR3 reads TGTGCCATCAGTGGAGACAGAACTGAAGCTTTCTTT.